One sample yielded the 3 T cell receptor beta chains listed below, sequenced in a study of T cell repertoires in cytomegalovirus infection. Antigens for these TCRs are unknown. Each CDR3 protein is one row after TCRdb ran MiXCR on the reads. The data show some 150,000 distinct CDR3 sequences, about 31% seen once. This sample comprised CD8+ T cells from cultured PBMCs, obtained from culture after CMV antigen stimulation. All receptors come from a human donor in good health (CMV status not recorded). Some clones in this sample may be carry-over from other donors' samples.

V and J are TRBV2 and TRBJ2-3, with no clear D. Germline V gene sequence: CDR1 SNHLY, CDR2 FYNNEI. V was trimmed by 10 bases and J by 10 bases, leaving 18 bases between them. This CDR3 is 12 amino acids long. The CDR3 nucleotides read TGTGCCACCCTCGACGAAGTGACTGCGCAGTATTTT. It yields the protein CATLDEVTAQYF.

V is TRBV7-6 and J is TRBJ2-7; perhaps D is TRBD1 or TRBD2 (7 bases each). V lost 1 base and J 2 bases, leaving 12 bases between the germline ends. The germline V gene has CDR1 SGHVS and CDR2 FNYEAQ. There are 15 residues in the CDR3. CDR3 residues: CASSLGAGGAYEQYF. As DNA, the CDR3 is TGTGCCAGCAGCTTAGGGGCAGGGGGGGCCTACGAGCAGTACTTC.

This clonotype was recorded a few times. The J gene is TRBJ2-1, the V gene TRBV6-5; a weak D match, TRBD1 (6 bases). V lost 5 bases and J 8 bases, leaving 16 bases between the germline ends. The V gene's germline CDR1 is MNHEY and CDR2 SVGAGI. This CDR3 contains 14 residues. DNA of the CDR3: TGTGCCAGCAGTCCCCAATCCTACAGGGATGAGCAGTTCTTC. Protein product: CASSPQSYRDEQFF.